This T cell receptor beta chain is from a study of blood T cell repertoires in COVID-19. For the study at large: The samples span acute and convalescent COVID-19 from the United States, Italy and Spain.

Trimming removed 5 bases from V and 4 bases from J; junction bases left unmatched: 13. Looked up from germline, CDR1 is LGHNA and CDR2 is YNFKEQ. The CDR3 runs 17 residues. In the source study's methods: By means of reference gene primer amplification, nucleated cell counts were estimated. TCRdb's table, derived via immunoSEQ multiplex PCR, lists solely in-frame clones and lacks some. That table supplies the V and J calls and clone size; D and trimming were determined from the DNA. The sample contains about 150,000 clones, 70% to 90% of which appear only once. Patients of the Seattle cohort, enrolled during active infection, were followed longitudinally.

The TCR originated in a woman aged 55-69 years with COVID-19, enrolled during active disease. The V gene is TRBV4-2, the J gene TRBJ2-1; 8 bases are shared with TRBD2. The sequencing input was peripheral blood. The CDR3 DNA sequence: TGTGCCAGCAGCACACAAGTTGCGGGGGGTGAGTACAATGAGCAGTTCTTC. Translating gives CASSTQVAGGEYNEQFF.